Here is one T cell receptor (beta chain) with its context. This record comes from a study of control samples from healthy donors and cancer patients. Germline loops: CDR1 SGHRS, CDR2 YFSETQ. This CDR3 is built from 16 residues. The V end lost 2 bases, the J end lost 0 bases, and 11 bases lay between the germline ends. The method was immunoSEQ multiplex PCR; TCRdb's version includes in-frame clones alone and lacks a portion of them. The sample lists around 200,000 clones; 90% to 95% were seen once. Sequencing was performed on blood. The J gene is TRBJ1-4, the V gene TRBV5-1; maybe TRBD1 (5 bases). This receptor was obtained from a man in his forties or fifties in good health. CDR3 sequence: CASSLGVDSTNEKLFF. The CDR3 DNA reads TGCGCCAGCAGCTTAGGGGTGGATTCAACTAATGAAAAACTGTTTTTT.